Presented here are 17 T cell receptor beta chains from one specimen sequenced in a study of vaccination effects on CD4 cells after COVID-19. The method was immunoSEQ multiplex PCR; TCRdb's version includes in-frame clones alone and lacks a portion of them. Of about 38,000 clones listed, around 67% were seen once; the top ten hold approximately 22%. Within the ViraFEST assay, antigen-specific CD4+ T cells underwent expansion with viral peptide pools prior to sequencing. The authors isolated CD4+ T cells after around 11 days of culture. Vaccine recipients, nucleocapsid antibody negative, had no prior SARS-CoV-2 infection. The antigens for these receptors are not known. The input for sequencing was CD4+ T cells from PBMCs cultured with SARS-CoV-2 spike peptides, taken before COVID-19 vaccination. These receptors all come from a human donor who received a COVID-19 vaccine.

The rearrangement joins TRBV21-1 to TRBJ2-4; the table calls TRBD1, which could not be checked here. TRBV21-1 is a recognized pseudogene. CDR3 length equals 15 residues. CDR3 in DNA: TGTGCCAGCCGTTGTAACAGGGTCAAGGAAAACATTCAGTACTTC. Translating gives CASRCNRVKENIQYF.

The V call is TRBV5-4, the J call TRBJ2-1; 7 nucleotides line up with TRBD1. Germline trimming cut 4 bases from V and 1 base from J; bases unmatched to any gene: 11. The CDR3 is made up of 17 amino acids. The germline CDR1 and CDR2 sequences are SGHNT and YYREEE (reference sequence). Here the CDR3 reads CASSALHRGRSYNEQFF. The CDR3, as DNA: TGTGCCAGCAGCGCCTTGCACAGGGGCCGGTCCTACAATGAGCAGTTCTTC. Full variable domain (rest looked up from reference TRBV5-4 and TRBJ2-1): ETGVTQSPTHLIKTRGQQVTLRCSSQSGHNTVSWYQQALGQGPQFIFQYYREEENGRGNFPPRFSGLQFPNYSSELNVNALELDDSALYLCASSALHRGRSYNEQFFGPGTRLTVL.

CDR3 amino acids: CASSQDPGQGTNIQYF. CDR3 bases: TGTGCCAGCAGCCAAGATCCGGGACAGGGTACAAACATTCAGTACTTC. This chain links TRBV3-1 (or the pseudogene TRBV3-2) with TRBJ2-4; 9 bases agree with TRBD1. Losses at the gene ends were 0 bases for V and 6 bases for J; bases not matched to a gene: 6. Germline CDR1 reads LGHDT; CDR2 reads YNNKEL (reference sequence). CDR3 length: 16 residues.

V is TRBV6-2 or TRBV6-3 and J is TRBJ2-5; D gene unclear. Germline CDR1 reads MNHEY; CDR2 reads SVGEGT. V lost 0 bases and J lost 4, with 3 bases in between. The CDR3 is 12 residues long. CDR3 loop: CASSYSTETQYF. As DNA, the CDR3 is TGTGCCAGCAGTTACTCGACAGAGACCCAGTACTTC.

The rearrangement uses TRBV6-5 and TRBJ2-7; the D gene is possibly TRBD1 (6 bases). The germline V and J ends were trimmed by 6 bases and 3 bases, with 18 bases remaining between them. The CDR3 consists of 15 residues. In germline, CDR1 is MNHEY, CDR2 SVGAGI. Here the CDR3 reads CASSNKPGQIYEQYF. DNA for the CDR3: TGTGCCAGCAGCAATAAACCGGGACAAATCTACGAGCAGTACTTC.

The CDR3: CASTDRGLNEKLFF. CDR3 bases: TGTGCCAGCACAGACAGGGGGCTTAATGAAAAACTGTTTTTT. The rearrangement links TRBV6-6 to TRBJ1-4; 10 nucleotides match TRBD1. Germline-derived CDR1 and CDR2 are MNHNY and SVGAGI (reference sequence). With V trimmed by 7 bases and J by 4 bases, 3 bases remained unmatched. The CDR3 contains 14 residues.

The chain couples TRBV5-5 to TRBJ2-3, with D possibly matching TRBD1 (6 bases). Trimming removed 2 bases from V and 4 bases from J, with 14 bases in between. This CDR3 is 15 amino acids long. CDR1 and CDR2 from the germline V gene are SGHKS and YYEKEE (reference sequence). The CDR3 nucleotides read TGTGCCAGCAGCTTAAGGGGGTCGGCCGCAGATACGCAGTATTTT. Translated: CASSLRGSAADTQYF.

The genes are TRBV24-1 and TRBJ1-1; TRBD1 is a possible D gene (5 bases). CDR1 and CDR2 from the germline V gene are KGHDR and SFDVKD. V lost 2 bases and J lost 1, with 7 bases in between. This CDR3 contains 14 residues. The CDR3 region has the DNA TGTGCCACCAGTGATTCCGGGACGAACACTGAAGCTTTCTTT. It encodes CATSDSGTNTEAFF.

This chain uses TRBV12-5 with TRBJ1-2; TRBD1 matches 9 bases. Unmatched junction bases numbered 7, after V lost 4 bases and J lost 7 bases. Germline CDR1 is LGHNT and CDR2 is FRNRAP. The CDR3 has 14 residues. The CDR3 spells CASGSGDRVSGYTF. The DNA for the CDR3 is TGTGCTAGTGGTTCTGGGGACAGGGTCTCTGGCTACACCTTC.

The chain is built from TRBV7-9 and TRBJ2-1; 14 nucleotides align to TRBD2. The CDR3 consists of 17 residues. V was clipped by 5 bases and J by 7 bases; unmatched bases: 10. In germline, CDR1 is SEHNR, CDR2 FQNEAQ (reference sequence). CDR3 DNA sequence: TGTGCCAGCAGCCCCCGGTGGGGACTAGCGGGAGTGAATGAGCAGTTCTTC. The encoded protein is CASSPRWGLAGVNEQFF. Together with reference TRBV7-9 and TRBJ2-1, the CDR3 gives the full variable domain: DTGVSQNPRHKITKRGQNVTFRCDPISEHNRLYWYRQTLGQGPEFLTYFQNEAQLEKSRLLSDRFSAERPKGSFSTLEIQRTEQGDSAMYLCASSPRWGLAGVNEQFFGPGTRLTVL.

The CDR3 loop is CASSLVAATSTYGYTF. The CDR3 DNA reads TGCGCCAGCAGCTTGGTGGCAGCCACCTCTACCTATGGCTACACCTTC. J is TRBJ1-2 and V is TRBV5-1, with D unclear. The ends were cut back, 0 bases at V and 4 bases at J, with 16 bases in the middle. CDR1 SGHRS and CDR2 YFSETQ come from the germline V gene. The length of the CDR3 is 16 residues.

The chain's CDR3 is CASGPPRTGGFAFF. The CDR3 DNA follows: TGTGCTAGTGGCCCCCCCCGGACAGGAGGTTTTGCTTTCTTT. The chain links TRBV12-5 to TRBJ1-1; 7 bases line up with TRBD1. The trim removed 6 bases at V and 11 bases at J, leaving 15 bases unmatched. The CDR3 contains 14 residues. Germline loops: CDR1 LGHNT, CDR2 FRNRAP.

The count of this clone is one. The chain links TRBV4-3 to TRBJ1-2, with 7 nucleotides matching TRBD1. V gave up 0 bases and J gave up 5 bases; unmatched junction bases: 6. This CDR3 has 15 amino acids. Germline V gene sequence: CDR1 LGHNA, CDR2 YSLEER. The chain's CDR3 is CASSQDLGQSYGYTF. CDR3 nucleotides: TGCGCCAGCAGCCAAGATTTGGGACAGTCTTATGGCTACACCTTC.

This clone was counted a few times. The chain joins TRBV5-1 to TRBJ2-1, with 8 positions matching TRBD2. With 0 bases clipped from V and 4 bases from J, the junction kept 3 bases outside the gene matches. This CDR3 region has 15 residues. Germline CDR1 and CDR2: SGHRS and YFSETQ. The CDR3 here is CASSLGSGEYNEQFF. The CDR3 DNA reads TGCGCCAGCAGCTTGGGTAGCGGGGAGTACAATGAGCAGTTCTTC.

This clone was counted only a few times. The V call is TRBV18, the J call TRBJ1-1, with D uncertain. The CDR3 is 16 residues long. CDR1 KGHSH and CDR2 LQKENI come from the germline V gene. V dropped 2 bases and J dropped 1 base, with 14 bases sitting between them. The CDR3 reads CASSPMKDLANTEAFF. CDR3 DNA: TGTGCCAGCTCACCAATGAAGGACCTTGCGAACACTGAAGCTTTCTTT.

This sequence joins TRBV7-2 and TRBJ2-7; D is unclear. V lost 4 bases to trimming and J lost 5 bases, with 15 bases between them. CDR3 length: 14 residues. The V gene's germline CDR1 is SGHTA and CDR2 FQGNSA. The CDR3, as DNA: TGTGCCAGCAGCTCCGGACCGCACGCGGACGAGCAGTACTTC. Its translation: CASSSGPHADEQYF.

The V call is TRBV5-4, the J call TRBJ1-1; D call uncertain. The germline V gene has CDR1 SGHNT and CDR2 YYREEE (reference sequence). V dropped 4 bases and J dropped 0 bases, with 7 bases sitting between them. The CDR3 spans 13 residues. DNA of the CDR3: TGTGCCAGCAGCCCCCAATTGAACACTGAAGCTTTCTTT. It specifies CASSPQLNTEAFF.